The rows below give T cell receptor beta chains drawn from one sample of a study of shared clonotypes between healthy human individuals. Profiled with immunoSEQ multiplex PCR; TCRdb holds only in-frame clones, not every one. The sample yields 2.5 million or so clones, around 90% seen once. The sequenced material came from naive CD4+ T cells sorted from blood. Source of these receptors: a man in his late teens or twenties in good health. Both conserved end residues are trimmed from each CDR3.

J: TRBJ2-2; V: TRBV6-1; CDR3: ASNQQGTGELF
J: TRBJ1-6; V: TRBV6-6; CDR3: ASSYGQGSDSPLH
J: TRBJ2-1; V: TRBV9; CDR3: ASSESRLTSVFEQF
J: TRBJ2-3; V: TRBV7-2; CDR3: ASSLQAGGSDTQY
J: TRBJ2-2; V: TRBV27; CDR3: ASSSTGLVFPDTGELF
J: TRBJ2-5; V: TRBV10-2; CDR3: ASSDNTRETQY
J: TRBJ2-6; V: TRBV15; CDR3: AGGDTGANVLT
J: TRBJ2-7; V: TRBV9; CDR3: ASSVGLTYEQY
J: TRBJ1-6; V: TRBV6-6; CDR3: ASTLDGDYNSPLH
J: .; V: TRBV10-3; CDR3: AISESTRQGPEQY
J: TRBJ2-1; V: TRBV18; CDR3: ASSPPGQGSNNEQF
J: TRBJ1-4; V: TRBV7-6; CDR3: ASSPRSGTANEKLF
J: TRBJ2-2; V: TRBV5-1; CDR3: ASSLAVTNTGELF
J: TRBJ1-5; V: TRBV6-1; CDR3: ASSTGDQPQH
J: TRBJ2-3; V: TRBV6-1; CDR3: ASKLVAESTDTQY
J: TRBJ2-7; V: TRBV6-5; CDR3: ASSPLGLAGNEQY
J: TRBJ1-3; V: TRBV4-1; CDR3: ASSQVEGWNTIY
J: TRBJ2-3; V: TRBV25-1; CDR3: ASSPRQGRGCTDTQY
J: TRBJ2-3; V: TRBV4-2; CDR3: ASSQEFGDFNTDTQY
J: TRBJ1-2; V: TRBV21-1; CDR3: ASSSTGTNYGYT
J: TRBJ1-5; V: TRBV2; CDR3: ASSEDPPGNQPQH
J: TRBJ1-1; V: TRBV28; CDR3: ASSSESLNTEAF
J: TRBJ2-1; V: TRBV7-2; CDR3: ASSLGQTNEQF
J: TRBJ2-6; V: TRBV6-6; CDR3: ASRKRQGSGANVLT
J: TRBJ1-2; V: TRBV28; CDR3: ASSGKRGYT
J: TRBJ2-3; V: TRBV7-2; CDR3: ASSLRLAGQNTQY
J: TRBJ1-2; V: TRBV6-1; CDR3: ASSELEGIYGYT